This record looks at one TCR beta chain sequence and its context. Within its sample, this clone is medium-sized (0.01 to 0.1%). Its antigen remains undetermined. The input lacks base qualities; no much larger clone sits a single base away. This entry is derived from a study of metastatic and nonmetastatic thyroid tumors (dated by TCRdb to the early 2020s). Concerning the study at large: Repertoires from peripheral blood and from tumor or nodule tissue samples of malignant and benign thyroid patients were compared.

Before undergoing thyroid surgery, none of the patients had been given any kind of treatment. The study retrospectively analysed patient clinical samples collected from about 2012 to 2018 using T-cell receptor beta sequencing. Libraries were made using PCR. Sequencing used an Illumina HiSeq 4000. High-throughput sequencing was used to profile the TCR beta-chain CDR3 region of each patient. In the authors' own workflow: Drawing on CDR3 differences between clinicopathological groups, the researchers built a classifier meant to tell apart patients with distant-metastatic papillary thyroid cancer. The Shannon index was used to assess repertoire diversity, and the Morisita-Horn index was used to assess tumor-blood repertoire similarity. Using fastp at Q25 and MiXCR, TCRdb reprocessed the public reads and kept productive beta chains. TCRdb, not the authors, supplied the V and J calls. The sample data list about 45,000 clones, and about 3.2% of these were observed just once. Of the sample, 10% falls within the top ten clones.

What the research found in general, with its limitations: In both blood and tumor samples, TCR beta diversity was reported to be significantly higher in malignant tumors than in benign nodules.

V and J are truncated by 5 bases and 0 bases respectively, leaving an intervening sequence of 19 bases. CDR1 and CDR2 are read off the germline V gene (reference sequence) as LNHDA and SQIVND. There are 18 amino acids in the CDR3, from cysteine to phenylalanine inclusive. The CDR3 DNA has 54 bases and is translated from base 1. Sequencing was performed on blood. The rearrangement joined TRBV19 to TRBJ1-4, with the D gene uncertain. This TCR was recovered from a female donor with papillary thyroid cancer or a benign thyroid nodule (not recorded which). Some clones in this sample may be carry-over from other donors' samples. The CDR3 here reads CASSASGDFLSTNEKLFF. The nucleotides read TGTGCCAGTAGTGCTTCTGGAGACTTCCTCTCAACTAATGAAAAACTGTTTTTT.